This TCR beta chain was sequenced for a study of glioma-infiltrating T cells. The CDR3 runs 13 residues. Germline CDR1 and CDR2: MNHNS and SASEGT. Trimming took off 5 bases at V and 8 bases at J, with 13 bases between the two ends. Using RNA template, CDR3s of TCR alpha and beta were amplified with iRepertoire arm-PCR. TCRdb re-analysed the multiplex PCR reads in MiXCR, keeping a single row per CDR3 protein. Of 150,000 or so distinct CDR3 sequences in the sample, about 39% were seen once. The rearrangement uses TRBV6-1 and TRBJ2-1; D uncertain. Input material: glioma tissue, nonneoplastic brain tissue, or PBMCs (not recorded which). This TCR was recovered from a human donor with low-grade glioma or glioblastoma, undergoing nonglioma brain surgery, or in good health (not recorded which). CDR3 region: CASSQLGNDEQFF. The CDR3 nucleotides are TGTGCCAGCAGTCAGCTAGGTAATGATGAGCAGTTCTTC.